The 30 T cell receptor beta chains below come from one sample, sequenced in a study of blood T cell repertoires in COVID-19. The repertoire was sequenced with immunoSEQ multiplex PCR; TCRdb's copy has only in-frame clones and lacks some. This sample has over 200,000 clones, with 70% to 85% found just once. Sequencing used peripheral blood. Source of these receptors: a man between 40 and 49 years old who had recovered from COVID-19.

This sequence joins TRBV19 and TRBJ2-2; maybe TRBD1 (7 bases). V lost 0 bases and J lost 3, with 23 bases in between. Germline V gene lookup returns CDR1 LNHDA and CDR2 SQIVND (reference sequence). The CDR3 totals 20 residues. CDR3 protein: CASSIDLSTGWRLDTGELFF. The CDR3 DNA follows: TGTGCCAGTAGTATAGATCTATCGACAGGGTGGAGACTAGACACCGGGGAGCTGTTTTTT.

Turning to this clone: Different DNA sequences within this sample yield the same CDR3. The CDR3 region is CASSLRMNTEAFF. CDR3 in DNA: TGTGCCAGCAGCCTGCGGATGAACACTGAAGCTTTCTTT. The rearrangement links TRBV7-2 to TRBJ1-1, with no clear D. The ends were cut back, 5 bases at V and 0 bases at J, with 7 bases in the middle. In germline, CDR1 is SGHTA, CDR2 FQGNSA. The CDR3 totals 13 residues.

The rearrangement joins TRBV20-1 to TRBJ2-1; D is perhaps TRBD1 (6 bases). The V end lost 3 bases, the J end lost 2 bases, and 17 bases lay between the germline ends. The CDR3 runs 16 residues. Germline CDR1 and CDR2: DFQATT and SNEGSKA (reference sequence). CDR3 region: CSASAFTGSAYNEQFF. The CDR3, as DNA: TGCAGTGCTAGTGCTTTCACAGGGAGTGCCTACAATGAGCAGTTCTTC.

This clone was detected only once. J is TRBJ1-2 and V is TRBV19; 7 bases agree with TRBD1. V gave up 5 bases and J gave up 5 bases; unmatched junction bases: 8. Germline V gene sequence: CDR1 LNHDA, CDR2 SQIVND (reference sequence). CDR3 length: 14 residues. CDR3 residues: CASSPPTGPYGYTF. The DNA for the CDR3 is TGTGCCAGTAGTCCTCCGACAGGGCCTTATGGCTACACCTTC.

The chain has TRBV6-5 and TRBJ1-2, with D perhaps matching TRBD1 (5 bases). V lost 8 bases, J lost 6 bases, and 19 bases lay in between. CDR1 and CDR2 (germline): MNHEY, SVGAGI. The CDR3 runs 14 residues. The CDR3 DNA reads TGTGCCAGCCTTTGGAGGGGCGGCTCGGATGGCTACACCTTC. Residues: CASLWRGGSDGYTF.

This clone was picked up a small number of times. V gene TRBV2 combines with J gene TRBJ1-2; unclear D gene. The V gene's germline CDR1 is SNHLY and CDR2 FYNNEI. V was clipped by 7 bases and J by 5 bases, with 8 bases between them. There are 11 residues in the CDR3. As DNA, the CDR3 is TGTGCCAGCATGCCGGAGTATGGCTACACCTTC. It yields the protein CASMPEYGYTF.

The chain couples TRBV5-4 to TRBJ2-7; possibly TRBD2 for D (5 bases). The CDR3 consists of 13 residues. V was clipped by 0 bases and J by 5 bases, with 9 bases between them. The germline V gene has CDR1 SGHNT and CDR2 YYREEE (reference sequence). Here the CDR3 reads CASSLAGRNEQYF. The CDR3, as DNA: TGTGCCAGCAGCTTGGCGGGGAGAAACGAGCAGTACTTC.

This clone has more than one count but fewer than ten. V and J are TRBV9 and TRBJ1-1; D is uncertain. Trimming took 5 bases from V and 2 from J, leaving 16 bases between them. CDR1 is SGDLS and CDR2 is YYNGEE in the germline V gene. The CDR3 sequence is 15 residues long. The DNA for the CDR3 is TGTGCCAGCAGTCCCGGTCCCAACCCAAACACTGAAGCTTTCTTT. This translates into CASSPGPNPNTEAFF. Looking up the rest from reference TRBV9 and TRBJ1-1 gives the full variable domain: DSGVTQTPKHLITATGQRVTLRCSPRSGDLSVYWYQQSLDQGLQFLIQYYNGEERAKGNILERFSAQQFPDLHSELNLSSLELGDSALYFCASSPGPNPNTEAFFGQGTRLTVV.

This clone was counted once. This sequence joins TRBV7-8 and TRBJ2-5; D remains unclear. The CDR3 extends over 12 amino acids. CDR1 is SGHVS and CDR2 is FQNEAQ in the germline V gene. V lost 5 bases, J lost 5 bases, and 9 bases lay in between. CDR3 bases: TGTGCCAGCAGCCTGACTCGGGAGACCCAGTACTTC. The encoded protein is CASSLTRETQYF.

CDR3 DNA sequence: TGTGCCAGCAGCTTCAGGGGGCCTTATAATTCACCCCTCCACTTT. Translating gives CASSFRGPYNSPLHF. The chain employs TRBV11-2 and TRBJ1-6, with 8 bases fitting TRBD1. The CDR3 loop spans 15 amino acids. Germline CDR1 is SGHAT and CDR2 is FQNNGV. V lost 3 bases, J lost 4 bases, and 2 bases stayed unmatched.

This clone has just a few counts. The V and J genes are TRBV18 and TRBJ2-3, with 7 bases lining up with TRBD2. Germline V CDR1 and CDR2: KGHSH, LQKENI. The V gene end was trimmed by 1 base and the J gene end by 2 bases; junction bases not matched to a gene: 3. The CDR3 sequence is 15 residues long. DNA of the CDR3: TGTGCCAGCTCACCACGGCGGGAGTCCACAGATACGCAGTATTTT. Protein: CASSPRRESTDTQYF.

The CDR3: CASSLLTPEAFF. The DNA for the CDR3 is TGTGCCAGCAGTTTATTAACTCCTGAAGCTTTCTTT. The chain combines TRBV2 with TRBJ1-1; D gene unclear. This CDR3 comprises 12 residues. The V end was cut by 5 bases, the J end by 6 bases, with 10 bases between. Germline values: CDR1 SNHLY, CDR2 FYNNEI. Full variable domain (remainder filled in from reference TRBV2 and TRBJ1-1): EPEVTQTPSHQVTQMGQEVILRCVPISNHLYFYWYRQILGQKVEFLVSFYNNEISEKSEIFDDQFSVERPDGSNFTLKIRSTKLEDSAMYFCASSLLTPEAFFGQGTRLTVV.

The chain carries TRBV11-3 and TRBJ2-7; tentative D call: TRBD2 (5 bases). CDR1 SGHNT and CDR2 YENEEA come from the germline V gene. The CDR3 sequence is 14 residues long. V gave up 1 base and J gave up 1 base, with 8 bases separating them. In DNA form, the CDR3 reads TGTGCCAGCAGCTTAGCCCGGGGTTCCTACGAGCAGTACTTC. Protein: CASSLARGSYEQYF.

The CDR3 DNA is TGTGCCAGCAGCCCGTGGACTAGCGGGGGGCCGGATACGCAGTATTTT. Encoded protein: CASSPWTSGGPDTQYF. The gene calls are TRBV3-1 (or the pseudogene TRBV3-2) and TRBJ2-3, with 14 positions matching TRBD2. CDR1 and CDR2 from the germline V gene are LGHDT and YNNKEL (reference sequence). This CDR3 region has 16 residues. V gave up 4 bases and J gave up 6 bases; unmatched junction bases: 6.

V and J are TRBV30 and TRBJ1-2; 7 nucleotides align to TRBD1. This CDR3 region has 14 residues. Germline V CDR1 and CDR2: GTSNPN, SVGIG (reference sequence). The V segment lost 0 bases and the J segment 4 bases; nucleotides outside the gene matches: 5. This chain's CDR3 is CAWSVGTALYGYTF. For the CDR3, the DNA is TGTGCCTGGAGTGTAGGGACAGCCCTCTATGGCTACACCTTC. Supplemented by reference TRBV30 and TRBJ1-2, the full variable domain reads SQTIHQWPATLVQPVGSPLSLECTVEGTSNPNLYWYRQAAGRGLQLLFYSVGIGQISSEVPQNLSASRPQDRQFILSSKKLLLSDSGFYLCAWSVGTALYGYTFGSGTRLTVV.

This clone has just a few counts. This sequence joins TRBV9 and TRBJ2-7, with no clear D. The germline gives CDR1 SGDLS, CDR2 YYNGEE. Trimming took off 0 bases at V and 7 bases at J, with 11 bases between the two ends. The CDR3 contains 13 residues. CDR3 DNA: TGTGCCAGCAGCGTAGCAATCGGTCGAGAGCAGTACTTC. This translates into CASSVAIGREQYF.

CDR3 loop: CATRRGGLEDSGNTIYF. CDR3 sequence (DNA): TGTGCCACCCGCCGGGGGGGACTTGAGGACTCTGGAAACACCATATATTTT. The V gene is TRBV3-1 (or the pseudogene TRBV3-2), the J gene TRBJ1-3, with TRBD1 as a possible D gene (5 bases). The length of the CDR3 is 17 residues. CDR1 and CDR2 (germline): LGHDT, YNNKEL (reference sequence). The V gene lost 10 bases and the J gene lost 0 bases, with 22 bases spanning the gap.

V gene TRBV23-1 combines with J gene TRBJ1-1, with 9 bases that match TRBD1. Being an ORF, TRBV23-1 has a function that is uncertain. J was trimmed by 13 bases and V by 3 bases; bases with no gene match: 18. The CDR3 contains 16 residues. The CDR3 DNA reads TGCGCCAGCAGTCATAACAGGGGGCGCCCGTCTGGCTGGCGTTTCTTT. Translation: CASSHNRGRPSGWRFF.

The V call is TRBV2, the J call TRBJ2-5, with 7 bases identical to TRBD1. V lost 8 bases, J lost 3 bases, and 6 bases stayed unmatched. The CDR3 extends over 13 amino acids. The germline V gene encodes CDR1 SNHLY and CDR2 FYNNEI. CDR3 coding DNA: TGTGCCAGCCGCTGGGACAGCGAAGAGACCCAGTACTTC. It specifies CASRWDSEETQYF.

CDR3 in DNA: TGTGCCAGTAGTACTAGTGGCGACACTGAAGCTTTCTTT. Its translation: CASSTSGDTEAFF. The chain links TRBV19 to TRBJ1-1; D is unclear. From germline, CDR1 is LNHDA and CDR2 SQIVND (reference sequence). Trimming removed 4 bases at V and 3 bases at J, with 9 bases between. The CDR3 contains 13 residues.

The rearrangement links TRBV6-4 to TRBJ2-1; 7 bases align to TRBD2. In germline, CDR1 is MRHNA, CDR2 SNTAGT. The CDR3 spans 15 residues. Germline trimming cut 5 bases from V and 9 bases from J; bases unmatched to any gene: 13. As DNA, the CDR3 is TGTGCCAGCAGTTCCGTGGTGGGAGGGCTTTCTGAGCAGTTCTTC. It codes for CASSSVVGGLSEQFF.

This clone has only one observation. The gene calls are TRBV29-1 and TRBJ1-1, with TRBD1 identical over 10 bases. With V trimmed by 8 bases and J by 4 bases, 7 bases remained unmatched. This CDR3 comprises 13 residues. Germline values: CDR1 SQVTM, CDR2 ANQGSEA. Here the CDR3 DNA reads TGCAGCTTCCGGACAGGGGGTAGCACTGAAGCTTTCTTT. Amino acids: CSFRTGGSTEAFF.

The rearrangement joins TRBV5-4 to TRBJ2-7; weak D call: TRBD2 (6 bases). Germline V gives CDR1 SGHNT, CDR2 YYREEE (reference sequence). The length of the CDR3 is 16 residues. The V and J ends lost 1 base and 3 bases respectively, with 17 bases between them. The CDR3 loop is CASSLSPLASLYEQYF. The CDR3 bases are TGTGCCAGCAGCTTGTCGCCCCTAGCGTCCCTCTACGAGCAGTACTTC.

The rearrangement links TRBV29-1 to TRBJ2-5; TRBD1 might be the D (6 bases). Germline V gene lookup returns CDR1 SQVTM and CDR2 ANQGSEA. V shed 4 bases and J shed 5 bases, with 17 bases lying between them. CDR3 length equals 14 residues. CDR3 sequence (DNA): TGCAGCGTTGGGGGACACGGCCGAACGGAGACCCAGTACTTC. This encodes CSVGGHGRTETQYF.

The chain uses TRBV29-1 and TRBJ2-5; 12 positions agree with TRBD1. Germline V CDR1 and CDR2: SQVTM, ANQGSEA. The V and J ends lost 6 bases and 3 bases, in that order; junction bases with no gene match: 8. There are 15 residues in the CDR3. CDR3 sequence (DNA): TGCAGCGTCTGTCCCGGGACAGGGGGCAAAGAGACCCAGTACTTC. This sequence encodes CSVCPGTGGKETQYF.

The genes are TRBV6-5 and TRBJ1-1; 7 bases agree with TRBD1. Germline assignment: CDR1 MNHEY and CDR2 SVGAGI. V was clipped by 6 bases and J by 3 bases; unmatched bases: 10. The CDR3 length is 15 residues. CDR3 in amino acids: CASRAGAQGDTEAFF. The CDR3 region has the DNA TGTGCCAGCAGGGCAGGGGCCCAGGGGGACACTGAAGCTTTCTTT.

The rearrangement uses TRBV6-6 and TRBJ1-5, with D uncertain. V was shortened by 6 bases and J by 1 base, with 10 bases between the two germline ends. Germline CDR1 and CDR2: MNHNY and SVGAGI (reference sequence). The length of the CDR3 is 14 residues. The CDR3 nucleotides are TGTGCCAGCAGCCAAAGAGGAAGCAATCAGCCCCAGCATTTT. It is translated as CASSQRGSNQPQHF.

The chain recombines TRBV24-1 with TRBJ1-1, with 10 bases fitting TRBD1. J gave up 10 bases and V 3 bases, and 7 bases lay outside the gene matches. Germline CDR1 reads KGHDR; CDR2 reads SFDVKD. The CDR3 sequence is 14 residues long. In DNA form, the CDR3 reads TGTGCCACCAGTGATCCCGGGACAGGGGTGGGAGCTTTCTTT. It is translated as CATSDPGTGVGAFF.

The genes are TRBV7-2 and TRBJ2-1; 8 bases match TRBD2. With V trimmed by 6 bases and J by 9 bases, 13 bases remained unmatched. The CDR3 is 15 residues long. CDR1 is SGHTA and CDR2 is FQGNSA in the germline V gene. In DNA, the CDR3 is TGTGCCAGCAGTCAGCGCGGGGGGCGCTACGGTGAGCAGTTCTTC. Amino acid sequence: CASSQRGGRYGEQFF. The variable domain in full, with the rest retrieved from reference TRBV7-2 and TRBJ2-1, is GAGVSQSPSNKVTEKGKDVELRCDPISGHTALYWYRQSLGQGLEFLIYFQGNSAPDKSGLPSDRFSAERTGGSVSTLTIQRTQQEDSAVYLCASSQRGGRYGEQFFGPGTRLTVL.

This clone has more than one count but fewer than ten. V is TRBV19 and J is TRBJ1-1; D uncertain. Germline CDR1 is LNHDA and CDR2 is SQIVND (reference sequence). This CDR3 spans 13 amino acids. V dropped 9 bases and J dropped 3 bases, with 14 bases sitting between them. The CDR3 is CASTDYADTEAFF. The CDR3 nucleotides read TGTGCCAGCACCGATTACGCGGACACTGAAGCTTTCTTT.